This is a list of T cell receptor beta chains from one sample in a study of T cells in localized non-small cell lung cancer. Produced via immunoSEQ multiplex PCR; TCRdb's table is partial and in-frame only. The repertoire includes around 1,500 clones, under 20% of them detected once, and 17% sits in the top ten. Specimen: lung tumor tissue, collected before any cancer treatment. The receptor source for this set is a female donor of 60 years or more with stage I squamous cell lung carcinoma. CDR3s include the opening cysteine and the closing phenylalanine or tryptophan. A D gene is named only where the DNA matches it firmly. Clone size is given for some rows only: seen once, a few or many times, or a class if the clone is expanded.

clone size,V gene,J gene,D gene,CDR3 protein,CDR3 DNA
NA,TRBV29-1,TRBJ2-7,TRBD2,CSVGLAGDEQYF,TGCAGCGTTGGCCTAGCGGGAGACGAGCAGTACTTC
large,TRBV6-8,TRBJ2-7,NA,CASSPAEGMREQYF,TGTGCCAGCAGCCCTGCAGAAGGGATGCGGGAGCAGTACTTC
once,TRBV29-1,TRBJ2-5,NA,CSVVVNQETQYF,TGCAGCGTTGTTGTTAATCAAGAGACCCAGTACTTC
NA,TRBV18,TRBJ1-4,NA,CASSVRTANNEKLFF,TGTGCCAGCTCGGTCCGGACAGCTAATAATGAAAAACTGTTTTTT
large,TRBV11-3,TRBJ1-5,NA,CASSPGTGNQPQHF,TGTGCCAGCAGTCCAGGGACGGGCAATCAGCCCCAGCATTTT
NA,TRBV14,TRBJ1-2,TRBD1,CASSQERGRAYGYTF,TGTGCCAGCAGCCAAGAGAGGGGGCGCGCCTATGGCTACACCTTC
NA,TRBV19,TRBJ2-7,TRBD2,CASSIGGTAPYEQYF,TGTGCCAGTAGTATCGGGGGGACCGCTCCCTACGAGCAGTACTTC
few,TRBV11-3,TRBJ2-1,TRBD2,CASSFGLAGEGSEQFF,TGTGCCAGCAGCTTTGGACTAGCGGGGGAGGGGAGTGAGCAGTTCTTC
NA,TRBV5-1,TRBJ1-1,NA,CASSLGGDQTEAFF,TGCGCCAGCAGCTTGGGAGGGGATCAAACTGAAGCTTTCTTT
NA,TRBV28,TRBJ2-1,TRBD2,CASRWGGSSYNEQFF,TGTGCCAGTCGGTGGGGGGGGAGCTCCTACAATGAGCAGTTCTTC
medium-sized,TRBV11-3,TRBJ2-1,TRBD2,CASSLLAGGRGEQFF,TGTGCCAGCAGCTTACTAGCGGGAGGGAGGGGTGAGCAGTTCTTC
large,TRBV6-8,TRBJ1-4,NA,CASSATDTNEKLFF,TGTGCCAGCAGTGCGACAGATACTAATGAAAAACTGTTTTTT
few,TRBV9,TRBJ2-7,NA,CASRATGTGSYEQYF,TGTGCCAGCAGAGCAACCGGGACGGGCTCCTACGAGCAGTACTTC
few,TRBV9,TRBJ2-5,TRBD2,CASSPIPREGETQYF,TGTGCCAGCAGCCCAATCCCCAGGGAGGGAGAGACCCAGTACTTC
few,TRBV18,TRBJ2-7,TRBD2,CASSSGLAGMRVQQYF,TGTGCCAGCTCGTCAGGACTAGCGGGGATGCGGGTCCAGCAGTACTTC
medium-sized,TRBV11-3,TRBJ2-6,TRBD1,CASSGVQGLPLGANVLTF,TGTGCCAGCAGTGGGGTACAGGGGCTGCCTCTTGGGGCCAACGTCCTGACTTTC
few,TRBV28,TRBJ2-1,NA,CASRGPEANNEQFF,TGTGCCAGCAGGGGGCCAGAAGCGAACAATGAGCAGTTCTTC
medium-sized,TRBV6-8,TRBJ2-3,NA,CASSYLRGSGTDTQYF,TGTGCCAGCAGTTACTTAAGGGGGAGTGGCACAGATACGCAGTATTTT
few,TRBV9,TRBJ2-5,NA,CASSVGTGRETQYF,TGTGCCAGCAGCGTAGGTACAGGGCGGGAGACCCAGTACTTC
medium-sized,TRBV11-3,TRBJ2-7,TRBD2,CASSFRTSGSYEQYF,TGTGCCAGCAGCTTCAGGACTAGCGGGAGCTACGAGCAGTACTTC
medium-sized,TRBV11-3,TRBJ2-2,NA,CASSQQDWESNTGELFF,TGTGCCAGCAGCCAACAGGATTGGGAATCGAACACCGGGGAGCTGTTTTTT
NA,TRBV5-1,TRBJ2-2,TRBD2,CASSSLAGRYTGELFF,TGCGCCAGCAGCTCCCTAGCGGGAAGGTACACCGGGGAGCTGTTTTTT
NA,TRBV6-8,TRBJ2-1,TRBD2,CASSLGTSGSSYNEQFF,TGTGCCAGCAGCTTGGGGACTAGCGGGAGTTCCTACAATGAGCAGTTCTTC
NA,TRBV9,TRBJ1-2,NA,CASSNHGSVNYGYTF,TGTGCCAGCAGTAACCACGGATCGGTGAACTATGGCTACACCTTC
few,TRBV6-8,TRBJ2-7,TRBD1,CASSYAGTGGVHEQYF,TGTGCCAGCAGTTACGCCGGGACAGGGGGCGTCCACGAGCAGTACTTC
few,TRBV19,TRBJ2-1,NA,CASSPRDTNEQFF,TGTGCCAGTAGTCCCCGGGACACCAATGAGCAGTTCTTC
NA,TRBV28,TRBJ2-2,TRBD1,CASRTGGLGELFF,TGTGCCAGTCGGACAGGGGGCCTCGGGGAGCTGTTTTTT
few,TRBV6-8,TRBJ2-5,NA,CASSYPDYQETQYF,TGTGCCAGCAGTTACCCGGACTACCAAGAGACCCAGTACTTC
NA,TRBV19,TRBJ2-2,TRBD2,CASSSSSGRGRELFF,TGTGCCAGTAGTTCCTCTAGCGGGAGGGGTAGGGAGCTGTTTTTT
NA,TRBV5-1,TRBJ1-2,NA,CASSINQGLPYGYTF,TGCGCCAGCAGTATTAATCAGGGTTTACCCTATGGCTACACCTTC
medium-sized,TRBV6-8,TRBJ2-1,NA,CASSYSRGRNEQFF,TGTGCCAGCAGTTACTCGCGGGGAAGGAATGAGCAGTTCTTC
medium-sized,TRBV11-3,TRBJ2-7,NA,CASSLEGLTGNEQYF,TGTGCCAGCAGCTTAGAGGGGCTCACAGGGAACGAGCAGTACTTC
NA,TRBV30,TRBJ1-1,NA,CACFGGALDTEAFF,TGTGCCTGCTTCGGGGGGGCGCTGGACACTGAAGCTTTCTTT
medium-sized,TRBV11-3,TRBJ2-1,TRBD2,CASNPINSGRGDEQFF,TGTGCCAGCAACCCAATTAATAGCGGGAGGGGAGATGAGCAGTTCTTC
NA,TRBV6-8,TRBJ2-7,NA,CASRWDPLPNYEQYF,TGTGCCAGCCGGTGGGACCCCCTTCCCAATTACGAGCAGTACTTC
NA,TRBV14,TRBJ2-2,NA,CASSQDSWRAGELFF,TGTGCCAGCAGCCAAGATTCTTGGAGGGCCGGGGAGCTGTTTTTT
few,TRBV9,TRBJ2-2,TRBD1,CASSTGGNTGELFF,TGTGCCAGCAGCACAGGGGGCAACACCGGGGAGCTGTTTTTT
few,TRBV7-2,TRBJ1-1,NA,CASSLRENTEAFF,TGTGCCAGCAGCTTAAGGGAGAACACTGAAGCTTTCTTT
few,TRBV10-3,TRBJ2-7,NA,CAISESDPPTSYEQYF,TGTGCCATCAGTGAGTCGGACCCCCCGACCTCCTACGAGCAGTACTTC
NA,TRBV6-8,TRBJ2-7,NA,CASSLGGSIYEQYF,TGTGCCAGCAGTTTAGGGGGGAGCATCTACGAGCAGTACTTC
few,TRBV11-3,TRBJ2-7,TRBD1,CASSPWTGPSSYEQYF,TGTGCCAGCAGCCCCTGGACAGGGCCTAGCTCCTACGAGCAGTACTTC
NA,TRBV5-1,TRBJ1-1,NA,CASSLDGMNTEAFF,TGCGCCAGCAGCTTGGACGGAATGAACACTGAAGCTTTCTTT
NA,TRBV5-1,TRBJ2-1,NA,CASSSGTGGYNEQFF,TGCGCCAGCAGCTCCGGGACTGGGGGGTACAATGAGCAGTTCTTC
NA,TRBV5-1,TRBJ2-2,TRBD2,CASSPTGGGMDTGELFF,TGCGCCAGCAGCCCTACCGGGGGGGGTATGGACACCGGGGAGCTGTTTTTT
NA,TRBV11-3,TRBJ2-1,NA,CASSLEFTYNEQFF,TGTGCCAGCAGCTTAGAGTTCACCTACAATGAGCAGTTCTTC
NA,TRBV27,TRBJ1-1,NA,CASSLSRNTEAFF,TGTGCCAGCAGTTTATCCAGGAACACTGAAGCTTTCTTT
medium-sized,TRBV11-3,TRBJ1-1,NA,CASSLLGAGNSEAFF,TGTGCCAGCAGCTTGCTTGGGGCAGGGAATTCTGAAGCTTTCTTT
medium-sized,TRBV11-3,TRBJ2-3,TRBD1,CASSQGQGIDTQYF,TGTGCCAGCAGCCAGGGACAGGGGATAGATACGCAGTATTTT
large,TRBV28,TRBJ2-7,TRBD1,CASRQGPSYEQYF,TGTGCCAGCAGACAGGGGCCCTCCTACGAGCAGTACTTC
NA,TRBV19,TRBJ1-1,NA,CASSIENTEAFF,TGTGCCAGTAGTATAGAAAACACTGAAGCTTTCTTT
NA,TRBV5-1,TRBJ2-3,TRBD2,CASSLRPSGGRGTDTQYF,TGCGCCAGCAGCTTGCGTCCTAGCGGGGGCCGGGGCACAGATACGCAGTATTTT
medium-sized,TRBV11-3,TRBJ2-1,TRBD1,CASSPPPGQGYNEQFF,TGTGCCAGCAGCCCCCCCCCGGGACAGGGGTACAATGAGCAGTTCTTC